The T cell receptor beta chain described here comes from a study of shared clonotypes between healthy human individuals. The table came from immunoSEQ multiplex PCR; TCRdb's copy has only in-frame clones and leaves some out. The sample yields over 2 million clones, roughly 96% seen once. Researchers partitioned CD4+ cells into CD45RA+ naive and CD45RA-negative memory subsets. CDR3 size: 12 residues. CDR1 is SNHLY and CDR2 is FYNNEI in the germline V gene. Trimming shortened V by 6 bases and J by 6 bases, and 12 bases separated the two germline ends. This sequence originates from a man between 18 and 35 years old in good health. The rearrangement joins TRBV2 to TRBJ2-7; the D gene is possibly TRBD1 (5 bases). Specimen: naive CD4+ T cells sorted from blood. Described subset: CD45RA+ positively selected. The CDR3 nucleotides read TGTGCCAGCAGGCAGGGTGAAAGCGAGCAGTACTTC. Translating gives CASRQGESEQYF. The entire variable domain, with the rest obtained from reference TRBV2 and TRBJ2-7, is as follows: EPEVTQTPSHQVTQMGQEVILRCVPISNHLYFYWYRQILGQKVEFLVSFYNNEISEKSEIFDDQFSVERPDGSNFTLKIRSTKLEDSAMYFCASRQGESEQYFGPGTRLTVT.